The clone carrying this TCR beta chain has a handful of counts. Treatment meaning: oral pan-JAK inhibitor, 5-10 mg twice daily. The CDR3 length is 15 residues. V lost 6 bases and J 1 base, leaving 15 bases between the germline ends. In germline, CDR1 is KGHSH, CDR2 LQKENI. These data belong to a study of CD8+ T cells in alopecia areata. Sequencing used cDNA as its template, made by extracting RNA and reverse transcribing it. The assay was immunoSEQ multiplex PCR, and TCRdb's table has in-frame clones only and misses some. The sample lists approximately 200,000 clones, about three fifths occurring once.

The V call is TRBV18, the J call TRBJ1-1; D is undetermined. Sequences were derived from CD4+ T cells sorted from blood, sampled at week 4, from a patient treated with tofacitinib. The clonotype originates from a human donor with alopecia areata. The CDR3 nucleotides read TGTGCCAGCTCCCAACGCGGGGTACCGAACACTGAAGCTTTCTTT. Its protein product is CASSQRGVPNTEAFF.